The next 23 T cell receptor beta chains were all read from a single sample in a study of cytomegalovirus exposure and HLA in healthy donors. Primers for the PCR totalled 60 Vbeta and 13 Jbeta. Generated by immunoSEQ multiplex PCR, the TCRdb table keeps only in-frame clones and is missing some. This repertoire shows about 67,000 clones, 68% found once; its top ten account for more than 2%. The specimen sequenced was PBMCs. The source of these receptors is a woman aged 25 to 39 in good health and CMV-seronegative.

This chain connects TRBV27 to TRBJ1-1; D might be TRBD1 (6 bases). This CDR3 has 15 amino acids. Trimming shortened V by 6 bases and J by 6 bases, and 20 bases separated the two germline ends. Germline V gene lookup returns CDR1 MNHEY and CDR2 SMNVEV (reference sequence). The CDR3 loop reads CASSPTQGRFAEAFF. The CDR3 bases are TGTGCCAGCAGCCCCACACAGGGAAGGTTCGCTGAAGCTTTCTTT.

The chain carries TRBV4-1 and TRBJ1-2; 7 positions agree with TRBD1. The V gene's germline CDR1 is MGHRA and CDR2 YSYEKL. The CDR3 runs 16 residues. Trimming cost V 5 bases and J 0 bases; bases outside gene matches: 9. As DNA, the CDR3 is TGCGCCAGCAGCTGGGACAGCAGAGCCACTAACTATGGCTACACCTTC. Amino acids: CASSWDSRATNYGYTF.

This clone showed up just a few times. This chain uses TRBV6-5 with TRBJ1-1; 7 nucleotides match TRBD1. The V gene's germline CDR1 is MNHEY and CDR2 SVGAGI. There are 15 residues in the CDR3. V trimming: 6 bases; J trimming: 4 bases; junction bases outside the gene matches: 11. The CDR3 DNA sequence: TGTGCCAGCAGCCCTACTAAAGGGGGCATCACTGAAGCTTTCTTT. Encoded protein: CASSPTKGGITEAFF.

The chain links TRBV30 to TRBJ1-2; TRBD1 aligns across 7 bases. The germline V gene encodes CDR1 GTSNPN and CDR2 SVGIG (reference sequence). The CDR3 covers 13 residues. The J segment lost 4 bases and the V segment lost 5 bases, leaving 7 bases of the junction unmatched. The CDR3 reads CAWGQAVIYGYTF. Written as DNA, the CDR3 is TGTGCCTGGGGACAGGCTGTAATCTATGGCTACACCTTC.

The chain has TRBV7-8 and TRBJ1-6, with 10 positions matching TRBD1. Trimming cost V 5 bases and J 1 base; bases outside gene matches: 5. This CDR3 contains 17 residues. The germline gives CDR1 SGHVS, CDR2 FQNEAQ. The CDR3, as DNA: TGTGCCAGCAGCCCGAGGACAGGGGGGTCCTATAATTCACCCCTCCACTTT. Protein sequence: CASSPRTGGSYNSPLHF.

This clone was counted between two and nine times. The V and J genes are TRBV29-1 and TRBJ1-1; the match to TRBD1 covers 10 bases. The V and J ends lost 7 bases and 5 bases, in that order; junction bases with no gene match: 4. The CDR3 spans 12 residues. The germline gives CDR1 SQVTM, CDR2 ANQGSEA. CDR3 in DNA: TGCAGCGCGGGACAGGGGCCTACTGAAGCTTTCTTT. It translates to CSAGQGPTEAFF.

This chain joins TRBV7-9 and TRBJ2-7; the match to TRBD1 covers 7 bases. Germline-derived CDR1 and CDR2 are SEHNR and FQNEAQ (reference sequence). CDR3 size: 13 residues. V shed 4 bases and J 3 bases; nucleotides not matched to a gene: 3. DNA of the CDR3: TGTGCCAGCAGCTCAGGGACAGACTACGAGCAGTACTTC. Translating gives CASSSGTDYEQYF.

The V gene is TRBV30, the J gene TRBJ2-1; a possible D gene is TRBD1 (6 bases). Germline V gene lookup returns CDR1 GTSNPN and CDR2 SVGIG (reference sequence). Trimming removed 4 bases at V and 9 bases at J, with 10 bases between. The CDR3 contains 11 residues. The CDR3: CAWTKGVEQFF. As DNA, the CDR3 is TGTGCCTGGACCAAGGGGGTTGAGCAGTTCTTC.

The CDR3 reads CAWGTGHEKLFF. Written as DNA, the CDR3 is TGTGCCTGGGGGACAGGGCATGAAAAACTGTTTTTT. This chain joins TRBV30 and TRBJ1-4; the match to TRBD1 covers 9 bases. The V gene's germline CDR1 is GTSNPN and CDR2 SVGIG (reference sequence). This CDR3 spans 12 amino acids. Trimming cost V 5 bases and J 6 bases; bases outside gene matches: 1.

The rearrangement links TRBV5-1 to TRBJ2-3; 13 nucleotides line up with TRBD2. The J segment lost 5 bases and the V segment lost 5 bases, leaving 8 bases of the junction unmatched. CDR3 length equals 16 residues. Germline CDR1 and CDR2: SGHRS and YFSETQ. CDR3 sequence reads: CASSLTSGGAGDTQYF. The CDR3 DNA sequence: TGCGCCAGCAGTCTTACTAGCGGGGGGGCCGGAGATACGCAGTATTTT.

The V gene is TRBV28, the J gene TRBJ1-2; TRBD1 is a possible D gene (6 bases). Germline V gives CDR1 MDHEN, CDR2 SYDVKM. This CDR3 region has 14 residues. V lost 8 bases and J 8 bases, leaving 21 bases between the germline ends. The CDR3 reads CASLGGAGIKGYTF. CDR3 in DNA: TGTGCCAGCTTGGGGGGGGCAGGGATTAAGGGCTACACCTTC.

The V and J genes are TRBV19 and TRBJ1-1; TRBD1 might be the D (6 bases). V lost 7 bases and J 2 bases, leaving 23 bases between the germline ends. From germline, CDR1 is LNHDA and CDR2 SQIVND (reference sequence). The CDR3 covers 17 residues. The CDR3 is CASMNNRDTQVNTEAFF. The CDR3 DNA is TGTGCCAGTATGAATAACAGGGACACGCAAGTTAACACTGAAGCTTTCTTT.

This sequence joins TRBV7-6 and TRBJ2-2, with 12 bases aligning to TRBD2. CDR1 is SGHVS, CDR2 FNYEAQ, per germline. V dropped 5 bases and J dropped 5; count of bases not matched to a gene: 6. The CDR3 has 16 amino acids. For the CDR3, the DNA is TGTGCCAGCAGCCCCCGACTAGCGGGGGAGACCGGGGAGCTGTTTTTT. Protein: CASSPRLAGETGELFF.

The CDR3 nucleotides read TGTGCCTGGAGTATCGGCAGGGGGCGGGCCGGGGCTAATGAAAAACTGTTTTTT. Amino acid sequence: CAWSIGRGRAGANEKLFF. The chain has TRBV30 and TRBJ1-4; 8 positions agree with TRBD1. The CDR3 sequence is 18 residues long. V was pared by 2 bases and J by 3 bases, with 14 bases of the junction left unmatched. Germline assignment: CDR1 GTSNPN and CDR2 SVGIG (reference sequence).

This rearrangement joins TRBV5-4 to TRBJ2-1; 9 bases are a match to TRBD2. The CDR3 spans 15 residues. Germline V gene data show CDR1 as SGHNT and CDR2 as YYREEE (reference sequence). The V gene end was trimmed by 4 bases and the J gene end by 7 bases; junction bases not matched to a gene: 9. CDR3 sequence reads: CASSTGGGARNEQFF. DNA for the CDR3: TGTGCCAGCAGCACCGGCGGGGGGGCAAGGAATGAGCAGTTCTTC.

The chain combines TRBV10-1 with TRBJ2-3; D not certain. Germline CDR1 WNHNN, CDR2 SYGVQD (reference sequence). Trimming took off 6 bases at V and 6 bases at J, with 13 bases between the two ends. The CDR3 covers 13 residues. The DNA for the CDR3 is TGCGCCAGCAGAGAAGCGCTTGGGGATACGCAGTATTTT. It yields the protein CASREALGDTQYF.

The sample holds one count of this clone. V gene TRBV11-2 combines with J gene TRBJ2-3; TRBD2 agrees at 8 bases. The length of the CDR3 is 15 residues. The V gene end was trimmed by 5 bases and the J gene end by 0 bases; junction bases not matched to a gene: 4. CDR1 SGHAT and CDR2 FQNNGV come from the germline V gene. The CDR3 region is CASSRGGASTDTQYF. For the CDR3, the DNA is TGTGCCAGCAGCCGGGGGGGGGCGAGCACAGATACGCAGTATTTT.

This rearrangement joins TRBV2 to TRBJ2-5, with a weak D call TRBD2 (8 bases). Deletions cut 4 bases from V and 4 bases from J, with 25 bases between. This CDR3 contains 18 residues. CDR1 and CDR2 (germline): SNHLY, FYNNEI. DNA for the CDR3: TGTGCCAGCAGTGGGCCAAAAGGGGGCGGGGGGTCGAGAGAGACCCAGTACTTC. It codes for CASSGPKGGGGSRETQYF.

The CDR3 loop reads CASSSGGAANTEAFF. CDR3 DNA sequence: TGTGCCAGCAGTTCCGGGGGGGCCGCGAACACTGAAGCTTTCTTT. The gene calls are TRBV6-6 and TRBJ1-1; weak D call: TRBD1 (6 bases). Trimming removed 4 bases at V and 1 base at J, with 13 bases between. The CDR3 length is 15 residues. Germline V gene data show CDR1 as MNHNY and CDR2 as SVGAGI (reference sequence).

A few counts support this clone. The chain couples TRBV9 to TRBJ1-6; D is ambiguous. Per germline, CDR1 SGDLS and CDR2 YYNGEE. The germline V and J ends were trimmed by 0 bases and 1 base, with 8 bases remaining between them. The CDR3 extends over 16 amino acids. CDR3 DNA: TGTGCCAGCAGCGTAGGCGGTGCTTCCTATAATTCACCCCTCCACTTT. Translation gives CASSVGGASYNSPLHF.

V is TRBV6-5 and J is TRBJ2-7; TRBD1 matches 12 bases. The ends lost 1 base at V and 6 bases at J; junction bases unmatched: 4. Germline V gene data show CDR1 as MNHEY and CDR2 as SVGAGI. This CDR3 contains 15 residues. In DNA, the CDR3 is TGTGCCAGCAGTTACTTTCCGGGACAGGGGGCCGAGCAGTACTTC. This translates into CASSYFPGQGAEQYF.

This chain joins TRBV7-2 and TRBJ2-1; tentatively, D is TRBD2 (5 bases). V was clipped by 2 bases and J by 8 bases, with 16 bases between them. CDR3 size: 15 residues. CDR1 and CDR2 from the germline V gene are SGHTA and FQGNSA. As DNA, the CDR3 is TGTGCCAGCAGCTTAACTCGACGGGGTGGCTATGAGCAGTTCTTC. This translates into CASSLTRRGGYEQFF.

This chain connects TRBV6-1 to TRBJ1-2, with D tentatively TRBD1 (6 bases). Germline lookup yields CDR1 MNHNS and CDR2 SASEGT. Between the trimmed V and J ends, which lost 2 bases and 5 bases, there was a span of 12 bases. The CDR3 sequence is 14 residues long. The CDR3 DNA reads TGTGCCAGCAGTGAAAGGGGGACATCGTATGGCTACACCTTC. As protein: CASSERGTSYGYTF.